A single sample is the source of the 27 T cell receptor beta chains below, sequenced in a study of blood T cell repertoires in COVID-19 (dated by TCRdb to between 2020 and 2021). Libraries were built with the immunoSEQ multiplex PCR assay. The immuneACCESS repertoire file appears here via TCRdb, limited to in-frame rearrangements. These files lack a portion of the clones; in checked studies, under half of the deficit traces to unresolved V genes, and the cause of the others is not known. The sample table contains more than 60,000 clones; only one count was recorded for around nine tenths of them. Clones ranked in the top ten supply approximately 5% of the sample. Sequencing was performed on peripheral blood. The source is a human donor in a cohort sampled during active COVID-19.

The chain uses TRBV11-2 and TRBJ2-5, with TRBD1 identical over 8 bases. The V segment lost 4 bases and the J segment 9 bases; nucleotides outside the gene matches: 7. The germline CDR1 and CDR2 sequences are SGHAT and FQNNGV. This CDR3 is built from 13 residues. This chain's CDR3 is CASSSGTGGAQYF. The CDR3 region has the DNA TGTGCCAGCAGCTCGGGGACAGGAGGGGCCCAGTACTTC. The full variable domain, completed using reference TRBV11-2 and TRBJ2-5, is EAGVAQSPRYKIIEKRQSVAFWCNPISGHATLYWYQQILGQGPKLLIQFQNNGVVDDSQLPKDRFSAERLKGVDSTLKIQPAKLEDSAVYLCASSSGTGGAQYFGPGTRLLVL.

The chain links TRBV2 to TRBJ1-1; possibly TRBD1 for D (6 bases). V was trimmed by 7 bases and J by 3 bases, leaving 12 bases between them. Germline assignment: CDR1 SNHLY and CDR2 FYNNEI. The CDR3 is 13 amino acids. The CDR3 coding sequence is TGTGCCAGCAAACGGGCAGGGGACACTGAAGCTTTCTTT. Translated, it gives CASKRAGDTEAFF.

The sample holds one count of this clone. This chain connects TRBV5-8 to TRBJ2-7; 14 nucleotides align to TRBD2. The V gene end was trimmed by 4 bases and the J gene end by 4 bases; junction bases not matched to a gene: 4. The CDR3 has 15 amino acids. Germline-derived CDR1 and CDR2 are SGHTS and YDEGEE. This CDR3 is CASSTGLAGGYEQYF. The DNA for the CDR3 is TGTGCCAGCAGCACCGGACTAGCGGGGGGTTACGAGCAGTACTTC. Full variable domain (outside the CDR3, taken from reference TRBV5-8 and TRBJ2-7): EAGVTQSPTHLIKTRGQQATLRCSPISGHTSVYWYQQALGLGLQFLLWYDEGEERNRGNFPPRFSGRQFPNYSSELNVNALELEDSALYLCASSTGLAGGYEQYFGPGTRLTVT.

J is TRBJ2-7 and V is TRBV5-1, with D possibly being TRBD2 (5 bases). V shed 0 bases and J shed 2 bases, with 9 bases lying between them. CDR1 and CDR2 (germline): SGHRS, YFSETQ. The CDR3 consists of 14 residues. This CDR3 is CASSLDPGTYEQYF. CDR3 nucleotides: TGCGCCAGCAGCTTGGATCCGGGAACCTACGAGCAGTACTTC.

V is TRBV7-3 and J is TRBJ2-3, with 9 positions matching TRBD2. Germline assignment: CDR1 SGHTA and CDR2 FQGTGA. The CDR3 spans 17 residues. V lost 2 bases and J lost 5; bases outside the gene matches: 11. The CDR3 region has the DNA TGTGCCAGCAGCTTAGGTCTCCCGGGACTAGCCGGAGATACGCAGTATTTT. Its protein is CASSLGLPGLAGDTQYF.

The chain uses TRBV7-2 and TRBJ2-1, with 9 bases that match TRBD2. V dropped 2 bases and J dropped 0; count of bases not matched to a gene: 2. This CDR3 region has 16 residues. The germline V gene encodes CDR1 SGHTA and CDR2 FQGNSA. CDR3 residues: CASSLMRGGSYNEQFF. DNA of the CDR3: TGTGCCAGCAGCTTAATGCGGGGGGGCTCCTACAATGAGCAGTTCTTC.

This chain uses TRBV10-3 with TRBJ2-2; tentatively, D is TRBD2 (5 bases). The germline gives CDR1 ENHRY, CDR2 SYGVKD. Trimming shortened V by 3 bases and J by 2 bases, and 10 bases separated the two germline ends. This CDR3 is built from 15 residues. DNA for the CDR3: TGTGCCATCAGTGAAGGGCTAGCCAACACCGGGGAGCTGTTTTTT. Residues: CAISEGLANTGELFF.

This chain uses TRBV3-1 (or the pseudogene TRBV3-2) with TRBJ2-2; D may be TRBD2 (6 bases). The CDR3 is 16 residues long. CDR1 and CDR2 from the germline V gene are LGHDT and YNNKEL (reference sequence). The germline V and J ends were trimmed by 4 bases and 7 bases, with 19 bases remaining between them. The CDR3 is CASSPWGLQIGGELFF. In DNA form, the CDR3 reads TGTGCCAGCAGCCCCTGGGGACTGCAAATCGGCGGGGAGCTGTTTTTT.

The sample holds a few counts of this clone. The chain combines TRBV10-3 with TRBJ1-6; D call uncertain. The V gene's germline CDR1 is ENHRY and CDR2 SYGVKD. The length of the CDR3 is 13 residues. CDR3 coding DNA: TGTGGATCCGCGGGTTCGTTTAATTCACCCCTCCACTTT. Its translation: CGSAGSFNSPLHF.

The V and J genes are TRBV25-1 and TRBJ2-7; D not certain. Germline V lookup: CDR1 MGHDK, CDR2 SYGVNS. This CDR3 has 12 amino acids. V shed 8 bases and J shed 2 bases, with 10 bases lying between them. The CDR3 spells CASRGSPYEQYF. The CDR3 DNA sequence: TGTGCCAGCCGCGGCTCACCCTACGAGCAGTACTTC.

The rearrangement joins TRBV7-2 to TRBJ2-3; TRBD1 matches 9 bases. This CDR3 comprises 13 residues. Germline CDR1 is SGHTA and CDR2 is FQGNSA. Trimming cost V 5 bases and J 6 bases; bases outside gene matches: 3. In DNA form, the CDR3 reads TGTGCCAGCAGCAGGACAGGGGTGGATACGCAGTATTTT. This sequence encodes CASSRTGVDTQYF.

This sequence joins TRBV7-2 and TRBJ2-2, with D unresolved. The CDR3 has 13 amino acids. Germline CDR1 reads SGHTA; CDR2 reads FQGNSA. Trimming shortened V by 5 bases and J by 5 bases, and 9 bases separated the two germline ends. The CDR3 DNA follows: TGTGCCAGCAGCCCGCAGAGGACCGGGGAGCTGTTTTTT. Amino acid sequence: CASSPQRTGELFF.

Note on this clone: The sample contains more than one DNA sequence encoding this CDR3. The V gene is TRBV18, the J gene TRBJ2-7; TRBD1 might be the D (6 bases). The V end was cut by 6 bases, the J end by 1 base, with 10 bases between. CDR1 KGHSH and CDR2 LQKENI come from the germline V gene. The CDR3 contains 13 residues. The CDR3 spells CASSPGQSYEQYF. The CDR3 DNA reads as TGTGCCAGCTCTCCGGGACAATCCTACGAGCAGTACTTC.

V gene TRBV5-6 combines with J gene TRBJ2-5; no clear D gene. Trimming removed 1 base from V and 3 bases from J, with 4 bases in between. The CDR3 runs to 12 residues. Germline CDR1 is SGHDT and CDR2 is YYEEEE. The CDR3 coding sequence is TGTGCCAGCAGCTTGTTAAAAGAGACCCAGTACTTC. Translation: CASSLLKETQYF.

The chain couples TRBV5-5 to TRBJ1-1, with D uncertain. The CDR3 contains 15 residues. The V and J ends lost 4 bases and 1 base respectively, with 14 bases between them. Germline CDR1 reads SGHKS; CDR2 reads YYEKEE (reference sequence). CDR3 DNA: TGTGCCAGCAGCGGATTCCCTTACAGGAACACTGAAGCTTTCTTT. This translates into CASSGFPYRNTEAFF.

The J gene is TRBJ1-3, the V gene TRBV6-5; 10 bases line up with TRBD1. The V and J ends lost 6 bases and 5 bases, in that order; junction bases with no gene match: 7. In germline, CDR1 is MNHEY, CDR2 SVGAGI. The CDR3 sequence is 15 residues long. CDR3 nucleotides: TGTGCCAGCAGCCCAAGACAGGGGGCTCGAAACACCATATATTTT. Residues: CASSPRQGARNTIYF.

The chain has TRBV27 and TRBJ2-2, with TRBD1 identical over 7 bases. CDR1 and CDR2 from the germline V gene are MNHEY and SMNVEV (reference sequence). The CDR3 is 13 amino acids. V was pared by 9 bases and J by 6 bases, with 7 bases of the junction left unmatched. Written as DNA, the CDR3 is TGTGCCAGTCGACAGGGACACGCCGGGGAGCTGTTTTTT. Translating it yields CASRQGHAGELFF.

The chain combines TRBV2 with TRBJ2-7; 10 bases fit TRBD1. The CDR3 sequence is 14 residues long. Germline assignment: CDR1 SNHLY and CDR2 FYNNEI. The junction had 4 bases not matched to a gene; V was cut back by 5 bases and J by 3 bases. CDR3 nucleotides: TGTGCCAGCAGTACCGGGACAGGGGACTACGAGCAGTACTTC. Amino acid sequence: CASSTGTGDYEQYF. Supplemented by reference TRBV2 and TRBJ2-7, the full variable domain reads EPEVTQTPSHQVTQMGQEVILRCVPISNHLYFYWYRQILGQKVEFLVSFYNNEISEKSEIFDDQFSVERPDGSNFTLKIRSTKLEDSAMYFCASSTGTGDYEQYFGPGTRLTVT.

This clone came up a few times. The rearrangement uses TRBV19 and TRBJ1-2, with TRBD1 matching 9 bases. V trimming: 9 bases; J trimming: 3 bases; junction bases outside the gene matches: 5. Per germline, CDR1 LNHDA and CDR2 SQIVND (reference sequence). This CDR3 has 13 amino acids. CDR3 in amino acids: CASRDRVDYGYTF. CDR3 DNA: TGTGCCAGCCGGGACAGGGTGGACTATGGCTACACCTTC. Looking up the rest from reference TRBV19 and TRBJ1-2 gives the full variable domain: DGGITQSPKYLFRKEGQNVTLSCEQNLNHDAMYWYRQDPGQGLRLIYYSQIVNDFQKGDIAEGYSVSREKKESFPLTVTSAQKNPTAFYLCASRDRVDYGYTFGSGTRLTVV.

The DNA for the CDR3 is TGTGCCAGCAGCGGCCGGACAGGAAGTAACTATGGCTACACCTTC. It encodes CASSGRTGSNYGYTF. The chain has TRBV7-6 and TRBJ1-2; TRBD1 agrees at 7 bases. The germline CDR1 and CDR2 sequences are SGHVS and FNYEAQ. The CDR3 sequence is 15 residues long. V lost 5 bases and J lost 1; bases outside the gene matches: 7.

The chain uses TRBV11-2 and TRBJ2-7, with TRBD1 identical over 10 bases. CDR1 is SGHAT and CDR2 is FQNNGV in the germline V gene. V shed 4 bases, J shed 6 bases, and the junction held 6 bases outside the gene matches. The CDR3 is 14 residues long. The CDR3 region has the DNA TGTGCCAGCAGCTGGGCGGACAGGGGGGGCGAGCAGTACTTC. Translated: CASSWADRGGEQYF.

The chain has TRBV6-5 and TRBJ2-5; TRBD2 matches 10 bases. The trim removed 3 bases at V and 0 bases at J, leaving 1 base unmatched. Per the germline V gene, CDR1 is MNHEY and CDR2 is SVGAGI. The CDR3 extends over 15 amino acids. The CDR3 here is CASSYSGGHQETQYF. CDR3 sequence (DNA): TGTGCCAGCAGTTATAGCGGGGGGCACCAAGAGACCCAGTACTTC.

The CDR3 DNA is TGTGCCAGCAGCTTAGAGGGGCGCACCGGGGAGCTGTTTTTT. It translates to CASSLEGRTGELFF. The chain links TRBV7-6 to TRBJ2-2, with D possibly matching TRBD1 (5 bases). The CDR3 is made up of 14 amino acids. CDR1 and CDR2 from the germline V gene are SGHVS and FNYEAQ. Trimming cost V 1 base and J 4 bases, with 7 bases left between them.

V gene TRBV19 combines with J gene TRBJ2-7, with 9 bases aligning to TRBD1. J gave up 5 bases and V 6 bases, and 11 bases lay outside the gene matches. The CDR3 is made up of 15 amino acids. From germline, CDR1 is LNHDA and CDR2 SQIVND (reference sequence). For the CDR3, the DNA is TGTGCCAGTAGACACCGGGACAGGGAATCCCACGAGCAGTACTTC. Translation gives CASRHRDRESHEQYF. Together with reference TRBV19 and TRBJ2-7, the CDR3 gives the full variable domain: DGGITQSPKYLFRKEGQNVTLSCEQNLNHDAMYWYRQDPGQGLRLIYYSQIVNDFQKGDIAEGYSVSREKKESFPLTVTSAQKNPTAFYLCASRHRDRESHEQYFGPGTRLTVT.

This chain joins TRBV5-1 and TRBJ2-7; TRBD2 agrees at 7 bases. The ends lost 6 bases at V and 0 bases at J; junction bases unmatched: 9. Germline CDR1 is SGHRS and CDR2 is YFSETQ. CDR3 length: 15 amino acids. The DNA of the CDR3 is TGCGCCAGCATGCCCGGGGGGACCAACTCCTACGAGCAGTACTTC. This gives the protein CASMPGGTNSYEQYF.

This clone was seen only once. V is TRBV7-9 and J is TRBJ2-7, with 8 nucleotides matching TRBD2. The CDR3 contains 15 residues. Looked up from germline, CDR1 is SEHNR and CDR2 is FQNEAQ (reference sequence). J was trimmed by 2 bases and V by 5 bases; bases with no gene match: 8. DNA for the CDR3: TGTGCCAGCAGCATACCGGGAGGGGGGACCTACGAGCAGTACTTC. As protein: CASSIPGGGTYEQYF.

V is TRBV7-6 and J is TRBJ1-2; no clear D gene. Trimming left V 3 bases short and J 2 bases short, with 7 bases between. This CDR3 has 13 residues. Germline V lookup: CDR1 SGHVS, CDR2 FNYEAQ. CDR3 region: CASSFPGNYGYTF. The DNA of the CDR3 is TGTGCCAGCAGCTTCCCCGGGAACTATGGCTACACCTTC.